This T cell receptor (beta chain) was captured by sequencing in a study of cytomegalovirus exposure and HLA in healthy donors. Study-wide results and limits: Listed as cytomegalovirus-associated were around 160 TCR beta chains.

With 60 Vbeta and 13 Jbeta primers, the PCR was carried out. Sequencing was performed with immunoSEQ multiplex PCR; in TCRdb, only in-frame clones are kept and a portion is missing. Of 150,000 or so clones listed, roughly 85% are singletons. About this clone itself: Its specificity is not known.

This CDR3 contains 15 residues. Germline loops: CDR1 SGHDT, CDR2 YYEEEE. V lost 4 bases, J lost 4 bases, and 7 bases stayed unmatched. This TCR was sampled from a man aged 25-45 years in good health and CMV-seronegative. Sequencing was performed on PBMCs. The genes are TRBV5-6 and TRBJ1-4, with 7 bases fitting TRBD1. In DNA form, the CDR3 reads TGTGCCAGCAGCCGGAGACAGGGCGTTAATGAAAAACTGTTTTTT. It is translated as CASSRRQGVNEKLFF.